The 23 T cell receptor beta chains below were found in one sample sequenced in a study of Graves' ophthalmopathy and Graves' hyperthyroidism. RNA transcripts served as template for amplifying TCR beta CDR3 sequences. Scientists carried out first-round RT-PCR using HTBI primers and then a second-round multiplex PCR. TCRdb re-derived calls from the multiplex PCR reads in MiXCR, one entry per CDR3 protein. The sample has around 400,000 distinct CDR3 sequences; more than 20% are singletons. What was sequenced was peripheral blood. The receptors originated from a woman aged 18-29 years with stable Graves' hyperthyroidism.

This chain links TRBV6-2 or TRBV6-3 with TRBJ1-1; D gene uncertain. V was cut by 1 base and J by 13 bases, with 10 bases left in between. The CDR3 loop spans 11 amino acids. Germline CDR1 and CDR2: MNHEY and SVGEGT. CDR3 region: CASSYYNAVFF. The CDR3 DNA reads as TGTGCCAGCAGTTACTATAACGCGGTTTTCTTT.

The chain employs TRBV11-2 and TRBJ2-5, with TRBD2 matching 7 bases. Germline values: CDR1 SGHAT, CDR2 FQNNGV. The CDR3 sequence is 15 residues long. J lost 9 bases, V lost 1 base, and 11 bases had no gene match. The CDR3 nucleotides are TGTGCCAGCAGCTTAGGGGGGGGGGTCGAGGGTGCCCAGTACTTC. This codes for CASSLGGGVEGAQYF.

V is TRBV5-1 and J is TRBJ2-5; D uncertain. Germline V gene lookup returns CDR1 SGHRS and CDR2 YFSETQ. The CDR3 sequence is 16 residues long. Trimming took 4 bases from V and 0 from J, leaving 16 bases between them. CDR3 region: CASSIRPRTNQETQYF. CDR3 nucleotide sequence: TGCGCCAGCAGCATCAGACCCCGGACCAACCAAGAGACCCAGTACTTC.

This clonotype was seen repeatedly, ten times or more. The chain couples TRBV7-2 to TRBJ1-1; a possible D gene is TRBD1 (5 bases). Deletions cut 5 bases from V and 0 bases from J, with 10 bases between. The CDR3 extends over 14 amino acids. Looked up from germline, CDR1 is SGHTA and CDR2 is FQGNSA. In nucleotides, the CDR3 is TGTGCCAGCAGCACCAGGGCCGTGAACACTGAAGCTTTCTTT. Its translation is CASSTRAVNTEAFF.

V usage is TRBV6-1 and J usage is TRBJ1-1, with unresolved D. The CDR3 spans 12 residues. The V end lost 0 bases, the J end lost 8 bases, and 7 bases lay between the germline ends. Germline V gives CDR1 MNHNS, CDR2 SASEGT. The CDR3 here is CASSEARPEAFF. The CDR3 region has the DNA TGTGCCAGCAGTGAAGCACGGCCCGAAGCTTTCTTT.

In its sample, this clonotype was seen a few times. The gene calls are TRBV7-8 and TRBJ2-7; D gene unclear. CDR3 size: 14 residues. Germline CDR1 SGHVS, CDR2 FQNEAQ. V gave up 3 bases and J gave up 4 bases, with 13 bases separating them. CDR3 sequence: CASSLGNFDYEQYF. DNA of the CDR3: TGTGCCAGCAGCTTGGGGAATTTTGATTACGAGCAGTACTTC.

The CDR3 loop is CASSRQGASLSGANVLTF. CDR3 DNA sequence: TGTGCCAGCAGTCGACAGGGGGCTAGCCTCTCTGGGGCCAACGTCCTGACTTTC. The V call is TRBV3-1, the J call TRBJ2-6, with 10 bases aligning to TRBD1. The ends lost 6 bases at V and 0 bases at J; junction bases unmatched: 8. This CDR3 contains 18 residues. Germline V gene data show CDR1 as LGHDT and CDR2 as YNNKEL (reference sequence).

This clonotype was seen a few times. This may arise from a read error, as a much more abundant clone is one base away. This chain joins TRBV5-1 and TRBJ2-7; perhaps TRBD2 as D (5 bases). The CDR3 extends over 14 amino acids. Germline values: CDR1 SGHRS, CDR2 YFSETQ. The CDR3 DNA is TGCGCCGGCAGCTTGCGCCCGGGGAAGTACGAGCAGTACTTC. It translates to CAGSLRPGKYEQYF.

This clonotype showed up many times. The rearrangement joins TRBV27 to TRBJ2-5, with D possibly TRBD2 on 6 matching bases. Germline values: CDR1 MNHEY, CDR2 SMNVEV (reference sequence). The V end was cut by 8 bases, the J end by 9 bases, with 22 bases between. This CDR3 is built from 14 residues. CDR3 amino acids: CASGRGGTGKAQYF. In DNA, the CDR3 is TGTGCCAGCGGGCGGGGAGGAACTGGGAAGGCCCAGTACTTC.

This clonotype was counted at least ten times. The chain has TRBV2 and TRBJ1-1, with no clear D. V was shortened by 9 bases and J by 5 bases, with 16 bases between the two germline ends. This CDR3 is built from 13 residues. Germline-derived CDR1 and CDR2 are SNHLY and FYNNEI. As DNA, the CDR3 is TGTGCCAGGGAAGACCCTCGGAGGACTGAAGCTTTCTTT. Its protein is CAREDPRRTEAFF.

This clonotype was counted only a few times. V is TRBV4-3 and J is TRBJ1-2; TRBD1 matches 8 bases. In germline, CDR1 is LGHNA, CDR2 YSLEER. CDR3 length: 15 amino acids. V gave up 1 base and J gave up 8 bases; unmatched junction bases: 9. The CDR3 is CASSQGRQGPGGYTF. CDR3 nucleotides: TGCGCCAGCAGCCAAGGACGACAGGGGCCAGGGGGCTACACCTTC.

The V and J genes are TRBV6-1 and TRBJ1-2; D possibly corresponds to TRBD1 (5 bases). This CDR3 is 15 amino acids long. Trimming left V 5 bases short and J 0 bases short, with 13 bases between. Germline V lookup: CDR1 MNHNS, CDR2 SASEGT. CDR3: CASSKPGRPNYGYTF. In DNA form, the CDR3 reads TGTGCCAGCAGTAAACCGGGACGGCCTAACTATGGCTACACCTTC.

This chain connects TRBV5-1 to TRBJ1-2; D is ambiguous. This CDR3 has 12 amino acids. Trimming shortened V by 7 bases and J by 3 bases, and 10 bases separated the two germline ends. The germline CDR1 and CDR2 sequences are SGHRS and YFSETQ. In nucleotides, the CDR3 is TGCGCCAGCTCAGACAACCACTATGGCTACACCTTC. It translates to CASSDNHYGYTF.

Worth noting for this clonotype: A much larger clone lies one base from this, so it may be a read error. The gene calls are TRBV29-1 and TRBJ1-3; the D is unclear. This CDR3 has 15 residues. Looked up from germline, CDR1 is SQVTM and CDR2 is ANQGSEA. CDR3 sequence (DNA): TGCAGCCTTGAAGGAAGGGCACCCTCTGGAAACACCATATATTTT. Its translation: CSLEGRAPSGNTIYF.

This clonotype has a count of ten or more. J is TRBJ1-1 and V is TRBV6-2 or TRBV6-3; D is unresolved. This CDR3 comprises 14 residues. In germline, CDR1 is MNHEY, CDR2 SVGEGT. With 5 bases removed from V and 0 bases from J, the gap between germline ends came to 10 bases. Written as DNA, the CDR3 is TGTGCCAGCAGTCGAGAACAACTGAACACTGAAGCTTTCTTT. It yields the protein CASSREQLNTEAFF.

The chain links TRBV7-8 to TRBJ2-7; D is unresolved. The CDR3 is made up of 14 amino acids. V lost 5 bases to trimming and J lost 2 bases, with 13 bases between them. CDR1 SGHVS and CDR2 FQNEAQ come from the germline V gene. The CDR3 spells CASSPERRAYEQYF. For the CDR3, the DNA is TGTGCCAGCAGCCCAGAACGAAGGGCCTACGAGCAGTACTTC.

In this sample, this clonotype turned up a few times. Here the CDR3 DNA reads TGTGCCATCGCGGGACTAGCGGGAGGTCGGGAGCAGTTCTTC. It codes for CAIAGLAGGREQFF. J is TRBJ2-4 and V is TRBV10-3; 15 bases are a match to TRBD2. The better agreement between TRBJ2-1 and the DNA end casts doubt on the J call. Per germline, CDR1 ENHRY and CDR2 SYGVKD. The CDR3 consists of 14 residues.

In this sample, this clonotype turned up many times. The gene calls are TRBV12-3 or TRBV12-4 and TRBJ2-2, with D perhaps matching TRBD2 (5 bases). Between the trimmed V and J ends, which lost 3 bases and 5 bases, there was a span of 7 bases. This CDR3 spans 13 amino acids. The CDR3 bases are TGTGCCAGCAGTTTGAGGGAAACCGGGGAGCTGTTTTTT. Translation: CASSLRETGELFF.

This clonotype was seen repeatedly, ten times or more. The J gene is TRBJ1-1, the V gene TRBV12-3 or TRBV12-4; D perhaps matches TRBD1 (5 bases). The CDR3 consists of 14 residues. V was trimmed by 8 bases and J by 3 bases, leaving 16 bases between them. CDR3 in DNA: TGTGCCAGCCGATGGGACGGGTCCTACACTGAAGCTTTCTTT. Translation: CASRWDGSYTEAFF.

Notes on this clonotype: A single base separates this from a much larger clone, so it may be a read error. The rearrangement uses TRBV18 and TRBJ1-2, with no clear D. Germline loops: CDR1 KGHSH, CDR2 LQKENI. CDR3 length: 13 residues. In DNA form, the CDR3 reads TGTGCCAGCCCACCTACGGCAGACTATGGCTACACCTTC. It yields the protein CASPPTADYGYTF.

Comments on this clonotype: A much larger clone lies a single base off, so this may be a read error. The genes are TRBV30 and TRBJ2-2; 8 bases fit TRBD2. The germline CDR1 and CDR2 sequences are GTSNPN and SVGIG (reference sequence). The CDR3 is 14 amino acids. The CDR3 DNA reads TGTGCCTGGAGGGGAGCGGGAGACATCGGGGAGCTGTGTTTT. Encoded protein: CAWRGAGDIGELCF.

This clonotype was seen many times. The chain employs TRBV5-1 and TRBJ2-3; D call uncertain. V lost 5 bases and J lost 2, with 12 bases in between. The CDR3 covers 14 residues. Germline V CDR1 and CDR2: SGHRS, YFSETQ. The CDR3, as DNA: TGCGCCAGCAGTACTGGCGGCGACACAGATACGCAGTATTTT. Amino acid sequence: CASSTGGDTDTQYF. The entire variable domain, with the rest obtained from reference TRBV5-1 and TRBJ2-3, is as follows: KAGVTQTPRYLIKTRGQQVTLSCSPISGHRSVSWYQQTPGQGLQFLFEYFSETQRNKGNFPGRFSGRQFSNSRSEMNVSTLELGDSALYLCASSTGGDTDTQYFGPGTRLTVL.

The sample holds a few counts of this clonotype. This chain connects TRBV6-5 to TRBJ2-5; D might be TRBD1 (5 bases). V lost 5 bases to trimming and J lost 3 bases, with 7 bases between them. Per germline, CDR1 MNHEY and CDR2 SVGAGI. The CDR3 totals 12 residues. The CDR3 nucleotides are TGTGCCAGCAGTATAGGGGAAGAGACCCAGTACTTC. It encodes CASSIGEETQYF.